These 23 T cell receptor beta chains originate from one sample sequenced in a study of blood T cell repertoires in COVID-19. Using immunoSEQ multiplex PCR, the repertoire was profiled, and TCRdb retains in-frame clones only, with some absent. This sample has about 240,000 clones; 80% to 85% occur once, and the top ten carry roughly 3.3%. What was sequenced was peripheral blood. All receptors come from a woman aged 18-29 years with acute or convalescent COVID-19.

This chain connects TRBV11-2 to TRBJ2-5; D gene unclear. The V gene's germline CDR1 is SGHAT and CDR2 FQNNGV. V gave up 2 bases and J gave up 3 bases, with 10 bases separating them. The CDR3 is made up of 14 amino acids. The CDR3 DNA reads TGTGCCAGCAGCTTATATGGCCGAAAAGAGACCCAGTACTTC. This translates into CASSLYGRKETQYF.

The V gene is TRBV7-8, the J gene TRBJ1-2, with 9 bases identical to TRBD1. This CDR3 is built from 18 residues. Germline V gives CDR1 SGHVS, CDR2 FQNEAQ. Germline trimming cut 1 base from V and 10 bases from J; bases unmatched to any gene: 19. CDR3: CASSLDRDRVDQGVVYTF. CDR3 in DNA: TGTGCCAGCAGCTTAGATCGGGACAGGGTCGATCAGGGAGTCGTCTACACCTTC.

The genes are TRBV11-1 and TRBJ2-7; 7 bases match TRBD1. There are 13 residues in the CDR3. Trimming removed 7 bases from V and 5 bases from J; junction bases left unmatched: 8. In germline, CDR1 is SGHAT, CDR2 FQDESV (reference sequence). The CDR3 DNA sequence: TGTGCCAGCACCCCGACAGGGCTGAACGAGCAGTACTTC. This codes for CASTPTGLNEQYF. Full variable domain (rest looked up from reference TRBV11-1 and TRBJ2-7): EAEVAQSPRYKITEKSQAVAFWCDPISGHATLYWYRQILGQGPELLVQFQDESVVDDSQLPKDRFSAERLKGVDSTLKIQPAELGDSAMYLCASTPTGLNEQYFGPGTRLTVT.

V is TRBV6-6 and J is TRBJ2-7; 8 nucleotides line up with TRBD2. Germline trimming cut 4 bases from V and 4 bases from J; bases unmatched to any gene: 6. Looked up from germline, CDR1 is MNHNY and CDR2 is SVGAGI (reference sequence). This CDR3 spans 14 amino acids. The CDR3 sequence is CASSSLVAGYEQYF. CDR3 DNA: TGTGCCAGCAGTTCCCTGGTAGCGGGATACGAGCAGTACTTC.

This chain joins TRBV7-9 and TRBJ1-2, with 8 bases lining up with TRBD1. The V and J ends lost 5 bases and 7 bases, in that order; junction bases with no gene match: 9. The CDR3 totals 14 residues. CDR1 and CDR2 (germline): SEHNR, FQNEAQ (reference sequence). CDR3 residues: CASSPSTGAGGYTF. The CDR3 DNA reads TGTGCCAGCAGCCCCTCGACAGGGGCGGGTGGCTACACCTTC. The full variable domain, with the rest looked up from reference TRBV7-9 and TRBJ1-2, is DTGVSQNPRHKITKRGQNVTFRCDPISEHNRLYWYRQTLGQGPEFLTYFQNEAQLEKSRLLSDRFSAERPKGSFSTLEIQRTEQGDSAMYLCASSPSTGAGGYTFGSGTRLTVV.

The rearrangement uses TRBV28 and TRBJ1-2; TRBD1 matches 7 bases. This CDR3 comprises 13 residues. With 6 bases clipped from V and 7 bases from J, the junction kept 8 bases outside the gene matches. Germline V gene lookup returns CDR1 MDHEN and CDR2 SYDVKM. Here the CDR3 DNA reads TGTGCCAGCAGGATAACAGGGGTCGGTGGCTACACCTTC. It is translated as CASRITGVGGYTF.

The chain recombines TRBV7-2 with TRBJ1-4, with no clear D. The CDR3 spans 14 residues. Germline lookup yields CDR1 SGHTA and CDR2 FQGNSA. V lost 5 bases and J 0 bases, leaving 7 bases between the germline ends. In DNA form, the CDR3 reads TGTGCCAGCAGCCTAATAACAACTAATGAAAAACTGTTTTTT. It is translated as CASSLITTNEKLFF.

This clone was recorded at least ten times. The chain carries TRBV5-1 and TRBJ2-7, with TRBD2 matching over 9 bases. There are 18 residues in the CDR3. Germline CDR1 SGHRS, CDR2 YFSETQ. V gave up 1 base and J gave up 3 bases; unmatched junction bases: 14. CDR3 nucleotides: TGCGCCAGCAGCTTGAACGGCGCGGGAGGGCCATGGGGCTACGAGCAGTACTTC. Protein product: CASSLNGAGGPWGYEQYF.

The V call is TRBV7-9, the J call TRBJ2-7, with TRBD1 matching 7 bases. The germline V gene has CDR1 SEHNR and CDR2 FQNEAQ (reference sequence). The CDR3 is 14 residues long. V lost 5 bases, J lost 3 bases, and 7 bases stayed unmatched. CDR3 bases: TGTGCCAGCAGCAAATCGGACAGGAACTACGAGCAGTACTTC. Translated: CASSKSDRNYEQYF. The full variable domain, with the rest looked up from reference TRBV7-9 and TRBJ2-7, is DTGVSQNPRHKITKRGQNVTFRCDPISEHNRLYWYRQTLGQGPEFLTYFQNEAQLEKSRLLSDRFSAERPKGSFSTLEIQRTEQGDSAMYLCASSKSDRNYEQYFGPGTRLTVT.

The CDR3 DNA follows: TGTGCCAGCAGCGTAGGGGCTAGCGTTGGCGAGCAGTACTTC. This encodes CASSVGASVGEQYF. The V gene is TRBV9, the J gene TRBJ2-7; TRBD2 might be the D (6 bases). Germline V lookup: CDR1 SGDLS, CDR2 YYNGEE. CDR3 size: 14 residues. With 0 bases removed from V and 6 bases from J, the gap between germline ends came to 13 bases.

For the CDR3, the DNA is TGCAGCGTAGCCCCCCCGGGGGCCCAGTACTTC. Residues: CSVAPPGAQYF. The chain joins TRBV29-1 to TRBJ2-5, with D possibly matching TRBD2 (6 bases). CDR3 size: 11 residues. The germline V gene encodes CDR1 SQVTM and CDR2 ANQGSEA. V shed 6 bases and J shed 9 bases, with 14 bases lying between them.

This clone was counted a few times. The chain carries TRBV21-1 and TRBJ1-3; the D call in the table, TRBD1, was not verified against the DNA. TRBV21-1 is deemed a pseudogene. The CDR3 contains 18 residues. DNA of the CDR3: TGTGCCAGCAGCACCGGGGGACAGGGTTATTTGTCTGGAAACACCATATATTTT. It translates to CASSTGGQGYLSGNTIYF.

In its sample, this clone was seen a few times. The chain is built from TRBV5-1 and TRBJ1-2; 9 positions match TRBD1. The CDR3 consists of 13 residues. V trimming: 4 bases; J trimming: 8 bases; junction bases outside the gene matches: 6. Per the germline V gene, CDR1 is SGHRS and CDR2 is YFSETQ. DNA for the CDR3: TGCGCCAGCAGCCTCGGACAGGGGCGAGGCTACACCTTC. It is translated as CASSLGQGRGYTF.

The rearrangement uses TRBV7-2 and TRBJ2-2; 10 positions match TRBD1. V was clipped by 6 bases and J by 6 bases; unmatched bases: 13. Germline assignment: CDR1 SGHTA and CDR2 FQGNSA. The CDR3 is 17 residues long. The CDR3 loop is CASSPRGGQGVPGELFF. The CDR3 DNA reads TGTGCCAGCAGTCCAAGGGGCGGACAGGGGGTCCCCGGGGAGCTGTTTTTT.

This clone was observed once. The rearrangement uses TRBV27 and TRBJ1-3; TRBD1 agrees at 10 bases. The ends lost 0 bases at V and 2 bases at J; junction bases unmatched: 1. This CDR3 region has 16 residues. Per the germline V gene, CDR1 is MNHEY and CDR2 is SMNVEV (reference sequence). CDR3 in DNA: TGTGCCAGCAGTTTATCGGGACAGGGGCCTGGAAACACCATATATTTT. This sequence encodes CASSLSGQGPGNTIYF.

V gene TRBV5-1 combines with J gene TRBJ2-6; 7 bases fit TRBD2. The CDR3 runs 17 residues. Per the germline V gene, CDR1 is SGHRS and CDR2 is YFSETQ. J was trimmed by 3 bases and V by 7 bases; bases with no gene match: 13. The DNA of the CDR3 is TGCGCCAGCCCACCGAAGGCGGGAGTCTATGGGGCCAACGTCCTGACTTTC. This sequence encodes CASPPKAGVYGANVLTF.

The CDR3 reads CASSIAGAPVEQYF. The CDR3 DNA follows: TGTGCCAGCAGTATAGCGGGAGCCCCTGTCGAGCAGTACTTC. The J gene is TRBJ2-7, the V gene TRBV6-5; 9 positions agree with TRBD2. Germline V gives CDR1 MNHEY, CDR2 SVGAGI. The V gene end was trimmed by 5 bases and the J gene end by 6 bases; junction bases not matched to a gene: 8. CDR3 length equals 14 residues.

This clone showed up just once. The rearrangement links TRBV19 to TRBJ2-7; D is undetermined. CDR1 LNHDA and CDR2 SQIVND come from the germline V gene (reference sequence). This CDR3 region has 19 residues. Trimming removed 1 base at V and 0 bases at J, with 22 bases between. The CDR3 DNA sequence: TGTGCCAGTAGTATAGGCCCCCCCGGCAGGCCCGCTCTCTCCTACGAGCAGTACTTC. It is translated as CASSIGPPGRPALSYEQYF.

The chain joins TRBV5-6 to TRBJ1-2; TRBD1 is a possible D gene (5 bases). The CDR3 has 14 amino acids. V was pared by 6 bases and J by 3 bases, with 15 bases between. Germline values: CDR1 SGHDT, CDR2 YYEEEE. This CDR3 is CASTSGGFHYGYTF. CDR3 bases: TGTGCCAGCACTTCGGGGGGGTTTCACTATGGCTACACCTTC.

This chain connects TRBV11-2 to TRBJ1-1; D might be TRBD1 (5 bases). Trimming pared 2 bases from V and 5 bases from J, leaving 18 bases between. This CDR3 comprises 16 residues. Germline loops: CDR1 SGHAT, CDR2 FQNNGV. The CDR3 DNA reads TGTGCCAGCAGCTTAATAGAAGGCGCAGGGTGGACTGAAGCTTTCTTT. It yields the protein CASSLIEGAGWTEAFF. The variable domain in full, completed from reference TRBV11-2 and TRBJ1-1, reads EAGVAQSPRYKIIEKRQSVAFWCNPISGHATLYWYQQILGQGPKLLIQFQNNGVVDDSQLPKDRFSAERLKGVDSTLKIQPAKLEDSAVYLCASSLIEGAGWTEAFFGQGTRLTVV.

J is TRBJ2-3 and V is TRBV28; D gene unclear. The CDR3 is 15 residues long. Germline values: CDR1 MDHEN, CDR2 SYDVKM. V was cut by 1 base and J by 2 bases, with 10 bases left in between. The CDR3 DNA reads TGTGCCAGCAGTTTATCTTTCGGGTACACAGATACGCAGTATTTT. As protein: CASSLSFGYTDTQYF.

The chain links TRBV6-5 to TRBJ1-2; maybe TRBD1 (6 bases). The V gene lost 10 bases and the J gene lost 7 bases, with 16 bases spanning the gap. This CDR3 region has 12 residues. Per germline, CDR1 MNHEY and CDR2 SVGAGI. CDR3 nucleotides: TGTGCCACAAAAACAGGGCTCGGTGGCTACACCTTC. It specifies CATKTGLGGYTF.

This clone appeared once. The chain has TRBV3-1 (or the pseudogene TRBV3-2) and TRBJ1-2; D perhaps matches TRBD1 (5 bases). The germline V and J ends were trimmed by 1 base and 7 bases, with 13 bases remaining between them. The CDR3 sequence is 14 residues long. The germline V gene has CDR1 LGHDT and CDR2 YNNKEL (reference sequence). This CDR3 is CASSQGGAVGGYTF. The CDR3 nucleotides are TGTGCCAGCAGCCAAGGGGGCGCGGTTGGTGGCTACACCTTC.